These T cell receptor beta chains were read from a single sample in a study of control samples from healthy donors and cancer patients. The assay was immunoSEQ multiplex PCR, and TCRdb's table has in-frame clones only and misses some. The table includes 200,000 to 250,000 clones, around 94% detected once. Sequenced: blood. The receptors were gathered from a man in his forties or fifties in good health. CDR3s include the opening cysteine and the closing phenylalanine or tryptophan. D genes are given only for firm matches. The size of a clone is reported for some rows only, either as once, few or many, or as a class for expanded clones.

-,TRBJ2-7,TRBV19,-,CASSTYHPFGPPANYEQYF,TGTGCCAGTAGTACTTATCACCCTTTCGGTCCACCAGCAAACTACGAGCAGTACTTC
TRBD2,TRBJ2-2,TRBV6-1,-,CASSGRLAGGPGTGELFF,TGTGCCAGCAGTGGTCGACTAGCGGGGGGGCCGGGGACCGGGGAGCTGTTTTTT
-,TRBJ1-1,TRBV14,-,CASSQEHLTRLSTEAFF,TGTGCCAGCAGCCAAGAGCATTTGACCCGTCTCAGCACTGAAGCTTTCTTT
-,TRBJ2-2,TRBV5-6,-,CASSYMVGELFF,TGTGCCAGCAGCTATATGGTAGGGGAGCTGTTTTTT
TRBD1,TRBJ2-5,TRBV10-3,-,CAISESSDRGETQYF,TGTGCCATCAGTGAGTCATCGGACAGGGGAGAGACCCAGTACTTC
-,TRBJ1-3,TRBV23-1,-,CASSQVARVISGNTIYF,TGCGCCAGCAGTCAGGTAGCCAGGGTGATCTCTGGAAACACCATATATTTT
-,TRBJ2-1,TRBV7-2,-,CASSIVSGLNNEQFF,TGTGCCAGCAGCATAGTTAGTGGACTGAACAATGAGCAGTTCTTC
-,TRBJ2-1,TRBV7-2,-,CASSPLGGAFNEQFF,TGTGCCAGCAGCCCCTTGGGGGGGGCCTTCAATGAGCAGTTCTTC
-,TRBJ2-2,TRBV6-2/TRBV6-3,-,CASSIIGDAGELFF,TGTGCCAGCAGTATCATTGGAGATGCGGGGGAGCTGTTTTTT
TRBD1,TRBJ2-4,TRBV19,-,CASSMSQGADIQYF,TGTGCCAGTAGTATGTCTCAGGGGGCCGACATTCAGTACTTC
-,TRBJ2-1,TRBV9,-,CASSVGGLEGNEQFF,TGTGCCAGCAGCGTAGGAGGGCTGGAGGGGAATGAGCAGTTCTTC
TRBD1,TRBJ1-2,TRBV30,-,CAWSVSGTEANYGYTF,TGTGCCTGGAGTGTATCAGGGACAGAAGCTAACTATGGCTACACCTTC
-,TRBJ2-3,TRBV20-1,-,CSASREREYF,TGCAGTGCTAGCCGGGAGCGTGAGTATTTT
TRBD2,TRBJ2-3,TRBV5-1,-,CASSSWTSGGDTQYF,TGCGCCAGCAGCTCCTGGACTAGCGGGGGTGATACGCAGTATTTT
-,TRBJ2-7,TRBV5-1,-,CASSPREKTYEQYF,TGCGCCAGCAGCCCGAGGGAGAAGACCTACGAGCAGTACTTC
-,TRBJ1-2,TRBV6-4,-,CASSPGRGGSIYTF,TGTGCCAGCAGTCCCGGGCGGGGCGGCTCGATCTACACCTTC
-,TRBJ2-5,TRBV18,-,CASSPGGRETQYF,TGTGCCAGCTCACCAGGGGGACGAGAGACCCAGTACTTC
TRBD1,TRBJ2-7,TRBV10-3,once,CAISPTGPEQYF,TGTGCCATTTCGCCGACAGGGCCCGAGCAGTACTTC
TRBD2,TRBJ2-1,TRBV7-2,-,CASSPTSGGLYEQFF,TGTGCCAGCAGCCCAACTAGCGGGGGGCTCTATGAGCAGTTCTTC
-,TRBJ2-7,TRBV2,-,CASSEGSYEQYF,TGTGCCAGCAGTGAGGGCTCCTACGAGCAGTACTTC
TRBD1,TRBJ2-1,TRBV5-1,-,CASSLAGQGSNEQFF,TGCGCCAGCAGCTTGGCGGGACAGGGTAGCAATGAGCAGTTCTTC
-,TRBJ1-1,TRBV5-1,-,CASSLLRPTEAFF,TGCGCCAGCAGCTTACTACGGCCCACTGAAGCTTTCTTT
TRBD1,TRBJ1-5,TRBV7-2,-,CASSPRGQGQPQHF,TGTGCCAGCAGCCCACGTGGACAGGGTCAGCCCCAGCATTTT
-,TRBJ1-1,TRBV28,-,CATRREVTEAFF,TGTGCCACCCGACGGGAGGTCACTGAAGCTTTCTTT
-,TRBJ2-1,TRBV6-5,-,CASTPSLPGINEQFF,TGTGCCAGCACCCCCTCGCTACCAGGTATCAATGAGCAGTTCTTC
-,TRBJ1-6,TRBV5-1,once,CASSLDLDSPLHF,TGCGCCAGCAGCTTGGACTTGGACTCACCCCTCCACTTT
-,TRBJ2-7,TRBV28,-,CASSIRGIDEQYF,TGTGCCAGCAGCATCAGGGGAATCGACGAGCAGTACTTC
-,TRBJ1-2,TRBV3-1/TRBV3-2,-,CASSQAGAGGYTF,TGTGCCAGCAGCCAAGCAGGGGCGGGGGGCTACACCTTC
-,TRBJ1-6,TRBV6-5,-,CASLLSGTTGSPLHF,TGTGCCAGCCTATTATCCGGGACCACGGGTTCACCCCTCCACTTT
-,TRBJ2-1,TRBV30,-,CAWSSGGGYNEQFF,TGTGCCTGGAGTTCCGGGGGAGGCTACAATGAGCAGTTCTTC
TRBD1,TRBJ1-5,TRBV6-5,-,CASTGQGNQPQHF,TGTGCCAGCACCGGACAGGGCAATCAGCCCCAGCATTTT
-,TRBJ1-1,TRBV6-5,-,CASSYADRSEAFF,TGTGCCAGCAGTTACGCGGATAGGTCTGAAGCTTTCTTT
TRBD1,TRBJ2-5,TRBV7-3,-,CASSQGAGETQYF,TGTGCCAGCAGCCAGGGGGCCGGGGAGACCCAGTACTTC
-,TRBJ1-3,TRBV7-2,-,CASSLVPGPGNTIYF,TGTGCCAGCAGCTTAGTCCCTGGCCCTGGAAACACCATATATTTT
-,TRBJ1-5,TRBV7-2,many,CASSRGPSGFGNQPQHF,TGTGCCAGCAGCCGGGGGCCTTCGGGATTCGGCAATCAGCCCCAGCATTTT
TRBD1,TRBJ2-2,TRBV3-1/TRBV3-2,-,CASSHWTGGNTGELFF,TGTGCCAGCAGCCACTGGACAGGGGGGAACACCGGGGAGCTGTTTTTT
-,TRBJ1-5,TRBV3-1/TRBV3-2,-,CASSQVSGINQPQHF,TGTGCCAGCAGCCAAGTATCCGGGATTAATCAGCCCCAGCATTTT
-,TRBJ1-6,TRBV5-1,-,CASSLVALYNSPLHF,TGCGCCAGCAGCTTGGTGGCCCTCTATAATTCACCCCTCCACTTT
TRBD2,TRBJ2-1,TRBV24-1,-,CATSDGVAGDYNEQFF,TGTGCCACCAGTGATGGAGTAGCGGGGGATTACAATGAGCAGTTCTTC
-,TRBJ2-3,TRBV5-6,-,CASSLWDTDTQYF,TGTGCCAGCAGCTTGTGGGACACAGATACGCAGTATTTT
-,TRBJ1-5,TRBV10-1,-,CASPRVGNQPQHF,TGCGCCAGCCCCCGGGTTGGCAATCAGCCCCAGCATTTT
-,TRBJ2-1,TRBV20-1,few,CSASLAGIRDNEQFF,TGCAGTGCTAGTCTTGCGGGGATTAGGGACAATGAGCAGTTCTTC
-,TRBJ2-2,TRBV19,-,CASSILAAKANTGELFF,TGTGCCAGTAGTATTTTGGCGGCAAAGGCGAACACCGGGGAGCTGTTTTTT
TRBD1,TRBJ2-3,TRBV5-1,-,CASSVGTGGADTQYF,TGCGCCAGCAGCGTAGGGACAGGGGGAGCAGATACGCAGTATTTT
TRBD1,TRBJ2-7,TRBV15,-,CATSGGQGTYEQYF,TGTGCCACCAGCGGGGGACAGGGAACCTACGAGCAGTACTTC
TRBD2,TRBJ2-1,TRBV7-2,-,CASSFLAGSYNEQFF,TGTGCCAGCAGCTTCCTAGCGGGGTCCTACAATGAGCAGTTCTTC
-,TRBJ2-7,TRBV12-3/TRBV12-4,-,CASSLQDNYEQYF,TGTGCCAGCAGCCTGCAGGACAACTACGAGCAGTACTTC
-,TRBJ2-7,TRBV7-5,-,CARTWDLSYEQYF,TGTGCCAGAACCTGGGACTTATCCTACGAGCAGTACTTC
-,TRBJ1-1,TRBV25-1,-,CASKSIFGTEAFF,TGTGCCAGCAAGAGCATATTCGGGACTGAAGCTTTCTTT
TRBD1,TRBJ1-1,TRBV3-1/TRBV3-2,few,CASSRYDRGMNTEAFF,TGTGCCAGCAGCCGATATGACAGGGGAATGAACACTGAAGCTTTCTTT